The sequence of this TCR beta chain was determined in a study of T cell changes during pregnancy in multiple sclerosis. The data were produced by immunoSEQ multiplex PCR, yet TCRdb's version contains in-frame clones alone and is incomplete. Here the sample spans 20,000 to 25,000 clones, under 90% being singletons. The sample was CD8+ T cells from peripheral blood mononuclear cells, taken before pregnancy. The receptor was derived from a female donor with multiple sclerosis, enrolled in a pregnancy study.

The CDR3 DNA sequence: TGTGCCAGCAGTCCTACAGGGGTCAATCAGCCCCAGCATTTT. This encodes CASSPTGVNQPQHF. This chain joins TRBV6-6 and TRBJ1-5; 7 nucleotides match TRBD1. Germline CDR1 is MNHNY and CDR2 is SVGAGI (reference sequence). This CDR3 is built from 14 residues. J lost 3 bases, V lost 5 bases, and 4 bases had no gene match.